This T cell receptor beta chain comes out of a study of Graves' ophthalmopathy and Graves' hyperthyroidism. About the study: Samples of peripheral blood were obtained at initial diagnosis, prior to treatment of any kind. The study's findings and limits: Blood samples also showed most expanded thyroid clonotypes exceeding 0.001 frequency.

Germline V gene lookup returns CDR1 MNHEY and CDR2 SVGAGI. The CDR3 sequence is 15 residues long. The V gene lost 0 bases and the J gene lost 4 bases, with 13 bases spanning the gap. Hyperthyroidism in these 18- to 65-year-old patients was newly diagnosed, lasting under 2 months. Amplification from RNA transcripts yielded the TCR beta CDR3 regions. The library came from an HTBI-primed first-round RT-PCR and a second-round multiplex PCR. TCRdb ran MiXCR on the multiplex PCR reads and lists one entry per CDR3 protein. Of 400,000 or so distinct CDR3 sequences in the sample, roughly 17% were seen once. This clonotype was counted ten times or more. The antigen remains unidentified.

Sequenced input: peripheral blood. The clonotype originates from an adult woman with stable Graves' hyperthyroidism. This chain connects TRBV6-5 to TRBJ2-7; TRBD2 is a possible D gene (6 bases). The chain's CDR3 is CASSYSTRFGYEQYF. CDR3 bases: TGTGCCAGCAGTTACTCGACTAGGTTCGGGTACGAGCAGTACTTC.